This record concerns one T cell receptor (beta chain) sequence. Its recognized antigen is unknown. No much larger clone is present one base from it, and per-base qualities are unavailable. This sample was taken from a study of T cell clonotyping in hematopoietic cell transplantation (dated by TCRdb to about 2021). General notes on the study: Pretransplant recipient samples were obtained after cytoreduction. Recruitment of patients ran from September 2015 to early 2017, and follow-up continued until late 2020 or until death. The study collected 120 to 150 blood samples from 35 consecutive transplant recipients and their related donors. The paper as a whole reports these results and caveats: Only a small fraction of recipient repertoires overlapped donor repertoires, with over 95% appearing de novo at the given depth. Donor and pretransplant recipient Inverse Simpson Index values predicted broader posttransplant TCR repertoire diversity. The sample size was limited and the cells went unsorted, which meant the CD4 and CD8 repertoire contributions could not be told apart. After transplant, TCR diversity in recipients dropped, and pathologically expanded clonotypes climbed progressively between day 30 and day 180.

The immunoSEQ assay, a bias-controlled multiplex PCR with V- and J-specific primers, was used to amplify TCR beta CDR3 regions from genomic DNA. A second PCR step added a proprietary barcode and Illumina adapter sequences to the CDR3 amplicons. An Illumina MiSeq instrument was used for sequencing of the CDR3 libraries. For the original study's pipeline: Export and quality control were handled in immunoSEQ Analyzer 3.0, while downstream analyses relied on R Bioconductor and Immunarch. Repertoire metrics were calculated using only productive rearrangements within the normalized downsampled data set. Pathologically expanded clonotypes were defined as those larger than 5 templates in the normalized cohort. Repertoire diversity was measured with the Inverse Simpson Index. To capture all clonotypes, CMV-specificity analyses were performed on the non-normalized data set. As stored in TCRdb, this immuneACCESS dataset retains in-frame rearrangements with V and J assigned. A fraction of the clones does not appear; measured against another copy, unresolved V genes explain less than half of the discrepancy, and the remainder lacks a known reason. V and J calls and clone size follow that table, whereas D and trimming were derived from the DNA. Within this sample are 25,000 to 35,000 clones, with 90% to 95% of them counted one time only. The top ten hold more than 2% of the sample.

The time point label for this specimen denotes: recipient sample about 28 days before transplant, after cytoreduction. Blood samples were obtained from recipients approximately 28 days before transplant and at days 30, 100 and 180 after transplant. Nuclei Lysis Solution was used to extract genomic DNA from fresh or cryopreserved unfractionated peripheral blood mononuclear cells. Spanning cysteine to phenylalanine, the CDR3 consists of 19 amino acids. Only the CDR3 DNA is retained, 57 bases long and in frame from the first base. The V end gives up 4 bases and the J end 6 bases, leaving 21 bases in the junction not matched to a gene. CDR1 SQVTM and CDR2 ANQGSEA were looked up in the germline V gene.

The receptor comes from a man aged 45-65 years with acute myeloid leukemia. Some clones in this sample may be carry-over from other donors' samples. The rearranged segments are TRBV29-1 and TRBJ2-7; 13 bases in between match TRBD2. This sample comprised peripheral blood mononuclear cells, obtained before stem cell transplant. CDR3 region: CSVAGVQRTSGSEWSEQYF. At the DNA level, the sequence is TGCAGCGTTGCGGGTGTCCAGAGGACTAGCGGGAGTGAGTGGAGCGAGCAGTACTTC.